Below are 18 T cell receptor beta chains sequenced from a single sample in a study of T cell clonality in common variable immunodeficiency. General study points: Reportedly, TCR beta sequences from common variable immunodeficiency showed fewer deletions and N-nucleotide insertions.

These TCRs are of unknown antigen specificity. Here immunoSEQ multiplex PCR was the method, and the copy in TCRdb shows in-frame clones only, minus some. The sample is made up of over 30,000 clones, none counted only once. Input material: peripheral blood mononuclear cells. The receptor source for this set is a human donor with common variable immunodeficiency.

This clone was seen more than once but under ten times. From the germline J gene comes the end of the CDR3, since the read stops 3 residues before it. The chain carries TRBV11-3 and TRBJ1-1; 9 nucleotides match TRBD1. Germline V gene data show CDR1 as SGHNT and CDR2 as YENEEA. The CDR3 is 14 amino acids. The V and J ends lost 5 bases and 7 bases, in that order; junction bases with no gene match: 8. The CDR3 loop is CASSPGQGRDEAFF. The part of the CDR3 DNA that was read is TGTGCCAGCAGCCCTGGACAGGGGCGGGATGAA.

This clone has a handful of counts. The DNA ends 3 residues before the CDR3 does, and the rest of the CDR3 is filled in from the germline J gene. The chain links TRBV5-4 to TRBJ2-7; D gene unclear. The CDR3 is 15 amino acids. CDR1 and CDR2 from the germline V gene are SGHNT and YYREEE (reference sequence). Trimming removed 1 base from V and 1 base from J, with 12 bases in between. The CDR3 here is CASSLYLTTSYEQYF. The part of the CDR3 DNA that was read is TGTGCCAGCAGCTTGTACCTCACGACATCCTACGAG.

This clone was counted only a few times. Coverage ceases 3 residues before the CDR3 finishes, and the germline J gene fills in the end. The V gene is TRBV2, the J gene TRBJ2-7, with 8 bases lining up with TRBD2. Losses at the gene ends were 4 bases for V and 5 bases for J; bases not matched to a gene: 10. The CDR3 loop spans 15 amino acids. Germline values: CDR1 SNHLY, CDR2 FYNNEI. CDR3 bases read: TGTGCCAGCAGTGGTCAAGCGGGAGTATTACACGAG. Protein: CASSGQAGVLHE. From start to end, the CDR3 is CASSGQAGVLHEQYF.

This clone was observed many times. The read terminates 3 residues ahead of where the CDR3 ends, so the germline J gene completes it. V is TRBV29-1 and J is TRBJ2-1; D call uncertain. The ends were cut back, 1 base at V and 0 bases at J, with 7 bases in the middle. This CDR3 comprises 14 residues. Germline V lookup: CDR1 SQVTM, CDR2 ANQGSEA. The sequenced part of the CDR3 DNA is TGCAGCGTTGAAGGACACAGCTCCTACAATGAG. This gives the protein CSVEGHSSYNE. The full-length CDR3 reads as CSVEGHSSYNEQFF.

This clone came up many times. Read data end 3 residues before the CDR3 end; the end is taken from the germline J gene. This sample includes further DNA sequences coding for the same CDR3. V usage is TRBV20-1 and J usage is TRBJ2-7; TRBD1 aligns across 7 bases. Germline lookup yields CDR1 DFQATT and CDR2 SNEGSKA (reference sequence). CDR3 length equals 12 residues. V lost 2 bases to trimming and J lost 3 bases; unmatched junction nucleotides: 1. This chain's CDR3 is CSARRGLYEQYF. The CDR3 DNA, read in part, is TGCAGTGCTAGAAGGGGGCTCTACGAG.

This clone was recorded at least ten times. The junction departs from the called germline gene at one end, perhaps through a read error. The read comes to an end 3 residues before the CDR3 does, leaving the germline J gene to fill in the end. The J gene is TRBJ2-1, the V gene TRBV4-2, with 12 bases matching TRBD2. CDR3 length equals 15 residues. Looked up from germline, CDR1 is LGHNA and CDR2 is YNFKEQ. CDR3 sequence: CASSQRTSGIVEQFF. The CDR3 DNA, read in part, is TGCGCCAGCAGCCAGAGGACTAGCGGGATAGTTGAG.

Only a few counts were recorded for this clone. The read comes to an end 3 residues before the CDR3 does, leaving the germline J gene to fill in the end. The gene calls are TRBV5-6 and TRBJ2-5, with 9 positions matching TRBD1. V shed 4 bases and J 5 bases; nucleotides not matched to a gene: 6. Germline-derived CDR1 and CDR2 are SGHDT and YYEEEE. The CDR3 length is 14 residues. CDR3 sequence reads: CASSNPTGGETQYF. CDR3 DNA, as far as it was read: TGTGCCAGCAGCAACCCGACAGGGGGGGAGACC.

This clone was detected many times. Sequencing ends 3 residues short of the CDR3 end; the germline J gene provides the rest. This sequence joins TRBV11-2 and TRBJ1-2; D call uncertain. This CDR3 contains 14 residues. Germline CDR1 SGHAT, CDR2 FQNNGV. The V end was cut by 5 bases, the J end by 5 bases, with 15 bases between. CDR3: CASSPGGLLYGYTF. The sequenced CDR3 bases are TGTGCCAGCAGCCCTGGCGGGCTGTTATATGGC.

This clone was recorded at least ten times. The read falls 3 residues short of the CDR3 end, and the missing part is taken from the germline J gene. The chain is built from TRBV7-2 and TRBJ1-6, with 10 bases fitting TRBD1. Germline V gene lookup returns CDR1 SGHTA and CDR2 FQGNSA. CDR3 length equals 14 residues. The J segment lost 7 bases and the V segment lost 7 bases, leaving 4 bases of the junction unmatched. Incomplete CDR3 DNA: TGTGCCAGCACCTTGACAGGGGGCAATTCACCC. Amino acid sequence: CASTLTGGNSP. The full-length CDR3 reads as CASTLTGGNSPLHF.

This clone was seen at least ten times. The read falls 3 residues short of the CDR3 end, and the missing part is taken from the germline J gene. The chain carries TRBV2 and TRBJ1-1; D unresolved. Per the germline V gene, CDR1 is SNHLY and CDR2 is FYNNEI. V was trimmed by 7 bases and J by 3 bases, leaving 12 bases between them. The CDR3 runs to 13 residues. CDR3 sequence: CASKESDYTEAFF. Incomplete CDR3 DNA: TGTGCCAGCAAGGAATCAGACTACACTGAA.

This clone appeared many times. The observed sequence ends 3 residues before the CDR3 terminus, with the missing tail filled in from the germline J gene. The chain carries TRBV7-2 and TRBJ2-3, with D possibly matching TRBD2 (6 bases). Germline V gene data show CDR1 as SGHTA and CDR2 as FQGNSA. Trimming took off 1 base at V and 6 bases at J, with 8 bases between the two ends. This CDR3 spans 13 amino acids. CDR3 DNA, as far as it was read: TGTGCCAGCAGCTTAGATGGGGGGGATACG. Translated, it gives CASSLDGGDT. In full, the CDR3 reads CASSLDGGDTQYF.

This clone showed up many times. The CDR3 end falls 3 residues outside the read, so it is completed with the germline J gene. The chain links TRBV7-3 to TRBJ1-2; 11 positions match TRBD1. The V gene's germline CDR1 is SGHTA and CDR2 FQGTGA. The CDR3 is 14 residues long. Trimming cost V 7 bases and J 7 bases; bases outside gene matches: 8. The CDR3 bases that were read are TGTGCCAGCACCGTGGACAGGGGGCTGAGTGGC. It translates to CASTVDRGLSG. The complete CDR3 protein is CASTVDRGLSGYTF. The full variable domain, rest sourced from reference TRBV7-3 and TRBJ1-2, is GAGVSQTPSNKVTEKGKYVELRCDPISGHTALYWYRQSLGQGPEFLIYFQGTGAADDSGLPNDRFFAVRPEGSVSTLKIQRTERGDSAVYLCASTVDRGLSGYTFGSGTRLTVV.

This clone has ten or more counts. The sequenced part of the CDR3 DNA is TGTGCCAGCGCCTCATTTGCTAGCGGGAAGCCGTACGAG. The encoded protein is CASASFASGKPYE. The CDR3 in full is CASASFASGKPYEQYF. The chain recombines TRBV6-2 or TRBV6-3 with TRBJ2-7; TRBD2 agrees at 9 bases. The read falls 3 residues short of the CDR3 end, and the missing part is taken from the germline J gene. There are 16 residues in the CDR3. Germline V gene data show CDR1 as MNHEY and CDR2 as SVGEGT. After removal of 8 bases from V and 4 bases from J, the junction contained 15 bases not matched to a gene.

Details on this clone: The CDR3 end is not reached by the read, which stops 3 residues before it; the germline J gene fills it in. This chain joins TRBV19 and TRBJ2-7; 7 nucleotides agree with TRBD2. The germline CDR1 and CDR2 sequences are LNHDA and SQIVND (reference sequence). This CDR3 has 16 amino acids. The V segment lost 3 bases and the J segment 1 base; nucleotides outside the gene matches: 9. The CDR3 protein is CASSIGSAGESYEQYF. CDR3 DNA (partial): TGTGCCAGTAGTATTGGGTCGGCGGGGGAATCCTACGAG.

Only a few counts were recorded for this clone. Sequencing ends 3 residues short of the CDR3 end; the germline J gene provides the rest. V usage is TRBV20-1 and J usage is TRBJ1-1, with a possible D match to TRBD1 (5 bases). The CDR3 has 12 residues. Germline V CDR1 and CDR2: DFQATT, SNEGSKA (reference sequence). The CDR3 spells CSATKQDTVAFF. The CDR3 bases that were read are TGCAGTGCCACAAAACAGGATACCGTA.

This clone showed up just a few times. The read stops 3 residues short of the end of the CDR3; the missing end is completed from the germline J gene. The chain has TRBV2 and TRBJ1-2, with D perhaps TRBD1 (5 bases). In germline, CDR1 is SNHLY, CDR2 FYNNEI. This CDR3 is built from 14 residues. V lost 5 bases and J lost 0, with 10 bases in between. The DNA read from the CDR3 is TGTGCCAGCAGTCCGAGACAGACTAACTATGGC. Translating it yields CASSPRQTNYG. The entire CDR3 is CASSPRQTNYGYTF.

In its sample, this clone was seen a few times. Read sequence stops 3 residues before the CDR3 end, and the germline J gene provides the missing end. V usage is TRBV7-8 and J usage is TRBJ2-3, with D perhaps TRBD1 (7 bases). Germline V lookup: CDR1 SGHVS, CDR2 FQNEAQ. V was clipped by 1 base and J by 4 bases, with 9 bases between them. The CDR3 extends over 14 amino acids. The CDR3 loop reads CASSLGRGADTQYF. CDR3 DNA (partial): TGTGCCAGCAGCTTAGGCAGGGGGGCAGATACG.

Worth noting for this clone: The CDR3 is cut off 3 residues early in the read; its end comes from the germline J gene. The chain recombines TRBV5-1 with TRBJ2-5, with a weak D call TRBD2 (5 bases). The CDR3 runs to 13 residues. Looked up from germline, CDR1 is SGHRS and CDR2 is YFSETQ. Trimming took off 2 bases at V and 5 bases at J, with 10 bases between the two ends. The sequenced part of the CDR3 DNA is TGCGCCAGCAGCTTTCGAGGGTTGGAGACC. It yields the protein CASSFRGLET. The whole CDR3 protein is CASSFRGLETQYF.